Described below is a single TCR beta chain sequence and its context. The CDR3 spans 16 residues. Trimming took 0 bases from V and 0 from J, leaving 10 bases between them. Germline V gene sequence: CDR1 SGDLS, CDR2 YYNGEE. Sequencing used immunoSEQ multiplex PCR; TCRdb keeps in-frame clones, though not all of them. Among roughly 160,000 clones listed, around nine tenths were seen once. This entry belongs to a study of blood T cell repertoires in COVID-19. As for the study in general: T cells, B-cell-depleted T cells, or PBMCs provided the cDNA or gDNA that served as material.

The receptor was isolated from a woman aged 70-85 years with COVID-19, enrolled during active disease. V usage is TRBV9 and J usage is TRBJ1-3, with TRBD1 as a possible D gene (5 bases). The specimen was peripheral blood. DNA for the CDR3: TGTGCCAGCAGCGTAGCTACAGGAAACTCTGGAAACACCATATATTTT. Protein product: CASSVATGNSGNTIYF.